These 3 T cell receptor beta chains originate from one sample sequenced in a study of prognosis after radiotherapy for stage I lung cancer. Two-round multiplex PCR on genomic DNA was the method by which TCR beta CDR3 was amplified. Amplification in first-round PCR relied on primers specific to each TRBV and TRBJ gene. MiXCR was run by TCRdb on the multiplex PCR reads, yielding one entry per CDR3 protein. The sample lists 15,000 to 20,000 distinct CDR3 sequences, around half occurring once. The specimen comprised PBMCs, sampled before or after stereotactic body radiation therapy (not recorded which). The receptors here all came from a donor aged 50 or older with non-small cell lung cancer.

The table lists this clonotype with many counts. The chain joins TRBV2 to TRBJ2-2; weak D call: TRBD2 (6 bases). Trimming removed 6 bases from V and 5 bases from J, with 16 bases in between. This CDR3 spans 15 amino acids. Germline V gives CDR1 SNHLY, CDR2 FYNNEI. The DNA of the CDR3 is TGTGCCAGCAGCCTCGGGACTCCTAAGACCGGGGAGCTGTTTTTT. Translation gives CASSLGTPKTGELFF.

This sequence joins TRBV11-2 and TRBJ2-7; perhaps D is TRBD1 or TRBD2 (5 bases each). Trimming left V 4 bases short and J 3 bases short, with 16 bases between. CDR3 length: 15 amino acids. The V gene's germline CDR1 is SGHAT and CDR2 FQNNGV. DNA for the CDR3: TGTGCCAGCAGCTGGGGGACCAGCGTGGGCTACGAGCAGTACTTC. Residues: CASSWGTSVGYEQYF.

This clonotype was counted many times. This chain uses TRBV20-1 with TRBJ2-7; D not certain. V was clipped by 3 bases and J by 0 bases, with 9 bases between them. Germline CDR1 DFQATT, CDR2 SNEGSKA (reference sequence). The CDR3 has 13 residues. CDR3: CSARFPSSYEQYF. Written as DNA, the CDR3 is TGCAGTGCTAGGTTCCCCAGCTCCTACGAGCAGTACTTC.